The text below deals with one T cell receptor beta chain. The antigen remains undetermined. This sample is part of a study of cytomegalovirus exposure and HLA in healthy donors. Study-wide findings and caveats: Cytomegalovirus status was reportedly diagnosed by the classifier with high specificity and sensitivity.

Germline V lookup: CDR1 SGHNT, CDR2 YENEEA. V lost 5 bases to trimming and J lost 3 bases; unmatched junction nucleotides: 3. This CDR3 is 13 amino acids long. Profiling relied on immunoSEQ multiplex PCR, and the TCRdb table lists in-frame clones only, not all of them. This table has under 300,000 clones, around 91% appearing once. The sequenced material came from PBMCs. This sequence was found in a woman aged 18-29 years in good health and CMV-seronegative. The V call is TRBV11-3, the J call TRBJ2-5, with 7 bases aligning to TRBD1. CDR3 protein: CASSETGEETQYF. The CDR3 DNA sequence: TGTGCCAGCAGCGAAACAGGGGAAGAGACCCAGTACTTC.